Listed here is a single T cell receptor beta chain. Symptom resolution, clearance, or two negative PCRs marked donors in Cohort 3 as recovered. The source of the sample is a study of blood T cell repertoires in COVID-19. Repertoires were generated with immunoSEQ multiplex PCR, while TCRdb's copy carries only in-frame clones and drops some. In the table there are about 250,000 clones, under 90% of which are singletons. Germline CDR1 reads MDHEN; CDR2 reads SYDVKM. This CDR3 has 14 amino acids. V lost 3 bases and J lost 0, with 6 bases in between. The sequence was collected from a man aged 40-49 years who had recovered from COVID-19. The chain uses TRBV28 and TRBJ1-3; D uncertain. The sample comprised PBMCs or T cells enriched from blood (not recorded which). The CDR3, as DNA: TGTGCCAGCAGTTTGACAAGCTCTGGAAACACCATATATTTT. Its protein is CASSLTSSGNTIYF.